Listed here is a single T cell receptor beta chain. Its target is not known. This entry belongs to a study of graft-versus-host responses after intestinal transplantation. Study summary: Transplant recipients had multivisceral, liver-intestinal, or isolated intestinal grafts. Every recipient had anti-thymocyte globulin induction and two to four years of tacrolimus plus steroids. Whole-study findings and limits: Recipient marrow harbored GvH clones, some of which surfaced first in ileum or blood. Patients who carried graft-donor T cell macrochimerism also had high graft-versus-host to host-versus-graft clonal ratios in their allografts.

V lost 8 bases, J lost 5 bases, and 17 bases stayed unmatched. The CDR3 extends over 17 amino acids. From germline, CDR1 is LNHNV and CDR2 YYDKDF (reference sequence). Repertoires were generated with immunoSEQ multiplex PCR, while TCRdb's copy carries only in-frame clones and drops some. The sample holds around 9,000 clones, over 90% seen once. The gene calls are TRBV15 and TRBJ2-1, with 8 bases aligning to TRBD1. This receptor was identified in a human patient who received an intestinal transplant, so some T cells may come from the graft donor. The source material was PBMCs, sampled 11 days after intestinal transplantation. The CDR3 sequence is CATSRDRGGRFNNEQFF. The CDR3 DNA follows: TGTGCCACCTCCCGAGACAGGGGCGGAAGGTTTAACAATGAGCAGTTCTTC.